This passage covers 14 T cell receptor beta chains from one sample sequenced in a study of T cells in Graves' hyperthyroidism and ophthalmopathy. Researchers amplified the TCR beta CDR3 regions from RNA transcripts. HTBI primers were employed in a first-round RT-PCR of the TCR CDR3. TCRdb reprocessed the multiplex PCR reads with MiXCR, giving one entry per CDR3 protein. The data contain around 620,000 distinct CDR3 sequences, about 17% of them singletons. The sample taken for sequencing was blood. The receptors originated from a woman aged 25 to 39 with Graves' hyperthyroidism.

This clonotype was observed many times. The chain couples TRBV2 to TRBJ1-6; D not resolved. V lost 4 bases and J lost 0, with 10 bases in between. The CDR3 length is 16 residues. Germline-derived CDR1 and CDR2 are SNHLY and FYNNEI. Here the CDR3 reads CASSGGRPSYNSPLHF. CDR3 DNA sequence: TGTGCCAGCAGTGGCGGACGGCCCTCCTATAATTCACCCCTCCACTTT.

This sequence joins TRBV7-2 and TRBJ2-3; D is uncertain. Trimming removed 1 base from V and 0 bases from J, with 8 bases in between. Germline values: CDR1 SGHTA, CDR2 FQGNSA. The CDR3 consists of 15 residues. The CDR3 protein is CASSLVGFSTDTQYF. DNA for the CDR3: TGTGCCAGCAGCTTAGTCGGGTTTAGCACAGATACGCAGTATTTT.

A few counts support this clonotype. The chain is built from TRBV28 and TRBJ1-2, with 7 nucleotides matching TRBD1. This CDR3 contains 18 residues. After removal of 3 bases from V and 6 bases from J, the junction contained 19 bases not matched to a gene. Germline CDR1 and CDR2: MDHEN and SYDVKM. The CDR3 reads CASSFLSPLETGNHGYTF. The CDR3 DNA reads as TGTGCCAGCAGTTTCTTATCCCCCCTGGAGACAGGGAACCATGGCTACACCTTC.

This clonotype has ten or more counts. The chain recombines TRBV6-1 with TRBJ2-7; TRBD2 might be the D (5 bases). The V end was cut by 2 bases, the J end by 5 bases, with 10 bases between. Germline loops: CDR1 MNHNS, CDR2 SASEGT. The CDR3 runs 13 residues. The CDR3 DNA sequence: TGTGCCAGCAGTGAAATTGGGCGGGACGAGCAGTACTTC. It is translated as CASSEIGRDEQYF.

V usage is TRBV12-3 or TRBV12-4 and J usage is TRBJ2-5, with 9 bases that match TRBD2. This CDR3 spans 18 amino acids. Trimming took 2 bases from V and 5 from J; bases not matched to a gene: 15. CDR3 protein: CASSLSGAVREGHETQYF. In nucleotides, the CDR3 is TGTGCCAGCAGTTTAAGCGGAGCGGTGCGGGAGGGCCACGAGACCCAGTACTTC.

The rearrangement uses TRBV6-2 or TRBV6-3 and TRBJ2-7, with 10 bases fitting TRBD1. CDR1 and CDR2 from the germline V gene are MNHEY and SVGEGT. V lost 5 bases, J lost 4 bases, and 5 bases stayed unmatched. CDR3 size: 14 residues. The DNA of the CDR3 is TGTGCCAGCAGTGGATGGGACAGGGGTTACGAGCAGTACTTC. As protein: CASSGWDRGYEQYF.

The V call is TRBV7-2, the J call TRBJ2-1; tentatively, D is TRBD1 or TRBD2 (5 bases each). This CDR3 is 18 amino acids long. V lost 5 bases and J lost 1, with 21 bases in between. The germline V gene has CDR1 SGHTA and CDR2 FQGNSA. The CDR3 region is CASSTRAGTRGSYNEQFF. CDR3 coding DNA: TGTGCCAGCAGCACCAGGGCTGGAACTAGGGGTTCCTACAATGAGCAGTTCTTC.

This clonotype was counted only a few times. The V call is TRBV5-5, the J call TRBJ2-7, with unresolved D. Between the trimmed V and J ends, which lost 0 bases and 3 bases, there was a span of 7 bases. Germline V lookup: CDR1 SGHKS, CDR2 YYEKEE (reference sequence). The CDR3 is 13 residues long. CDR3 DNA sequence: TGTGCCAGCAGCTTGGCACCAAACTACGAGCAGTACTTC. This codes for CASSLAPNYEQYF. Drawing the rest from reference TRBV5-5 and TRBJ2-7, the complete variable domain is DAGVTQSPTHLIKTRGQQVTLRCSPISGHKSVSWYQQVLGQGPQFIFQYYEKEERGRGNFPDRFSARQFPNYSSELNVNALLLGDSALYLCASSLAPNYEQYFGPGTRLTVT.

V and J are TRBV7-9 and TRBJ2-7; 8 nucleotides align to TRBD1. Germline CDR1 is SEHNR and CDR2 is FQNEAQ (reference sequence). V dropped 3 bases and J dropped 3; count of bases not matched to a gene: 31. This CDR3 spans 23 amino acids. The CDR3 DNA follows: TGTGCCAGCAGCTTCCCAGGGGCCATGTCCCCAGGGGGCCGGGACAGGCTACTCTACGAGCAGTACTTC. This codes for CASSFPGAMSPGGRDRLLYEQYF.

As concerns this clonotype: This clone may be a read error of a much larger clone one base away. The chain has TRBV28 and TRBJ2-3; 9 bases agree with TRBD1. Germline V lookup: CDR1 MDHEN, CDR2 SYDVKM. This CDR3 region has 17 residues. The CDR3 DNA reads TGTGCCAGCAGTGGCTCTTACAGGGGGCGCGAAACAGGTACGCAGTATTTT. It encodes CASSGSYRGRETGTQYF.

A word on this clonotype: A read error may be the cause here, since a much bigger clone is one base away. The rearrangement links TRBV12-3 or TRBV12-4 to TRBJ1-4; the match to TRBD1 covers 7 bases. There are 13 residues in the CDR3. J lost 5 bases, V lost 10 bases, and 7 bases had no gene match. The CDR3 bases are TGTGCCAACACTCAGGACAGGAATGAAAAACTGTTTTTT. Residues: CANTQDRNEKLFF.

Details on this clonotype: At one end the junction does not follow the germline gene, possibly because of a read error. This chain links TRBV5-1 with TRBJ1-1, with D possibly being TRBD1 (6 bases). The V gene's germline CDR1 is SGHRS and CDR2 YFSETQ. The CDR3 covers 17 residues. CDR3 in DNA: TGCGCCAGCAGCTTACAATACCGGGACACCCAGAACACTGAAGCTCTCTTT. Protein product: CASSLQYRDTQNTEALF.

This clonotype was counted ten times or more. This chain links TRBV5-5 with TRBJ2-6; D gene uncertain. Germline CDR1 SGHKS, CDR2 YYEKEE (reference sequence). Deletions cut 0 bases from V and 0 bases from J, with 4 bases between. The CDR3 loop spans 15 amino acids. In DNA form, the CDR3 reads TGTGCCAGCAGCTTGGACCACTCTGGGGCCAACGTCCTGACTTTC. It codes for CASSLDHSGANVLTF.

The chain uses TRBV12-3 or TRBV12-4 and TRBJ1-6; D is unresolved. The V gene lost 2 bases and the J gene lost 8 bases, with 4 bases spanning the gap. The CDR3 is 12 amino acids. Here the CDR3 DNA reads TGTGCCAGCAGTTTAAGGCATTCACCCCTCCACTTT. It is translated as CASSLRHSPLHF.